A selection of T cell receptor beta chains follows, all from one sample in a study of T cell changes during pregnancy in multiple sclerosis. The protocol was immunoSEQ multiplex PCR, while the TCRdb copy is restricted to in-frame clones and leaves out a portion. The table has about 87,000 clones, over 85% seen once. The sample here was peripheral blood, taken in the third trimester of pregnancy. The receptor source for this set is a female donor in good health, enrolled as a control in a pregnancy study. Both conserved end residues are part of each CDR3. The order of the fields is V gene, J gene, CDR3 length, CDR3 protein.

v_call: TRBV5-1
j_call: TRBJ2-7
cdr3_length: 14
cdr3_aa: CASSATSGSYEQYF

v_call: TRBV7-6
j_call: TRBJ2-5
cdr3_length: 14
cdr3_aa: CASSSIGTRKTQYF

v_call: TRBV7-2
j_call: TRBJ2-1
cdr3_length: 17
cdr3_aa: CASSSILAGGPHNEQFF

v_call: TRBV10-3
j_call: TRBJ2-7
cdr3_length: 14
cdr3_aa: CAIRSGTAPYEQYF

v_call: TRBV10-3
j_call: TRBJ2-7
cdr3_length: 16
cdr3_aa: CAISDPSGTSSYEQYF

v_call: TRBV15
j_call: TRBJ2-1
cdr3_length: 18
cdr3_aa: CATSRDRLAGLSYNEQFF

v_call: TRBV30
j_call: TRBJ2-7
cdr3_length: 12
cdr3_aa: CAYGQSSYEQYF

v_call: TRBV28
j_call: TRBJ2-7
cdr3_length: 15
cdr3_aa: CASRLAGAPSYEQYF

v_call: TRBV7-9
j_call: TRBJ2-3
cdr3_length: 14
cdr3_aa: CASSRAPLSDTQYF

v_call: TRBV25-1
j_call: TRBJ2-5
cdr3_length: 11
cdr3_aa: CASSESPAYYF

v_call: TRBV29-1
j_call: TRBJ2-1
cdr3_length: 13
cdr3_aa: CSVKRDSSHEQFF

v_call: TRBV5-1
j_call: TRBJ2-1
cdr3_length: 15
cdr3_aa: CASSRVAGGSNEQFF

v_call: TRBV15
j_call: TRBJ2-4
cdr3_length: 15
cdr3_aa: CATSRDRLAGNIQYF

v_call: TRBV5-1
j_call: TRBJ2-2
cdr3_length: 15
cdr3_aa: CASSLAGADTGELFF

v_call: TRBV7-8
j_call: TRBJ2-5
cdr3_length: 14
cdr3_aa: CASSDRQGDETQYF

v_call: TRBV4-1
j_call: TRBJ2-4
cdr3_length: 18
cdr3_aa: CASSQAVGLAEAKGIQYF

v_call: TRBV27
j_call: TRBJ2-1
cdr3_length: 14
cdr3_aa: CASSPQGSGYEQFF

v_call: TRBV5-6
j_call: TRBJ2-3
cdr3_length: 17
cdr3_aa: CASSWGVYGPSTDTQYF

v_call: TRBV30
j_call: TRBJ2-2
cdr3_length: 15
cdr3_aa: CAWTMGGGDTGELFF

v_call: TRBV28
j_call: TRBJ2-1
cdr3_length: 16
cdr3_aa: CASSFWREGHHNEQFF

v_call: TRBV9
j_call: TRBJ2-1
cdr3_length: 15
cdr3_aa: CASSVGGTSYNEQFF

v_call: TRBV7-2
j_call: TRBJ2-3
cdr3_length: 14
cdr3_aa: CASSLEPGIDTQYF

v_call: TRBV18
j_call: TRBJ1-4
cdr3_length: 14
cdr3_aa: CASSPGSFREKLFF

v_call: TRBV7-6
j_call: TRBJ2-7
cdr3_length: 16
cdr3_aa: CASSFGLAGGSYEQYF

v_call: TRBV28
j_call: TRBJ1-5
cdr3_length: 14
cdr3_aa: CASSTGGNNQPQHF

v_call: TRBV19
j_call: TRBJ1-2
cdr3_length: 12
cdr3_aa: CASTDREYGYTF

v_call: TRBV7-9
j_call: TRBJ2-5
cdr3_length: 11
cdr3_aa: CASRIAETQYF

v_call: TRBV7-9
j_call: TRBJ1-1
cdr3_length: 15
cdr3_aa: CASSLGGGVLPEAFF

v_call: TRBV5-8
j_call: TRBJ1-1
cdr3_length: 13
cdr3_aa: CASSLTENTEAFF

v_call: TRBV10-3
j_call: TRBJ2-1
cdr3_length: 16
cdr3_aa: CAISESETLLGNEQFF

v_call: TRBV2
j_call: TRBJ2-2
cdr3_length: 15
cdr3_aa: CASLNRAGVGGELFF

v_call: TRBV9
j_call: TRBJ2-7
cdr3_length: 15
cdr3_aa: CASSVGVFGDYEQYF

v_call: TRBV9
j_call: TRBJ2-3
cdr3_length: 18
cdr3_aa: CASSVGAGGPYVTDTQYF

v_call: TRBV28
j_call: TRBJ1-5
cdr3_length: 16
cdr3_aa: CASVPTGVDTRQPQHF

v_call: TRBV18
j_call: TRBJ2-7
cdr3_length: 15
cdr3_aa: CASSRAGTGTYEQYF

v_call: TRBV7-7
j_call: TRBJ2-7
cdr3_length: 13
cdr3_aa: CASSPGGPYEQYF